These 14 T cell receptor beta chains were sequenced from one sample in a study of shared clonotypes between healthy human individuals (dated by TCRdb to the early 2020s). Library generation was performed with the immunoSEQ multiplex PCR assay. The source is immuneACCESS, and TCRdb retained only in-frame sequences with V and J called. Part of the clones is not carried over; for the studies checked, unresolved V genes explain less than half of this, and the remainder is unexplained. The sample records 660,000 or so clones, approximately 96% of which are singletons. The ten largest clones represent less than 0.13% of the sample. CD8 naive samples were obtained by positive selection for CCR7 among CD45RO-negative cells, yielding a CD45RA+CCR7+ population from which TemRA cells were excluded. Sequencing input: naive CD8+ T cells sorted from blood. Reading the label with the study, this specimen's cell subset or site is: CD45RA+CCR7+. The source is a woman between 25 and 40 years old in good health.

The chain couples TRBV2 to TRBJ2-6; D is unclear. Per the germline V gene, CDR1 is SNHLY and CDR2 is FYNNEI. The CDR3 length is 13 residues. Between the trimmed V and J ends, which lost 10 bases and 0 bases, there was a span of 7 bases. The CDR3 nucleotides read TGTGCCACCGCGGTCTCTGGGGCCAACGTCCTGACTTTC. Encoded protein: CATAVSGANVLTF.

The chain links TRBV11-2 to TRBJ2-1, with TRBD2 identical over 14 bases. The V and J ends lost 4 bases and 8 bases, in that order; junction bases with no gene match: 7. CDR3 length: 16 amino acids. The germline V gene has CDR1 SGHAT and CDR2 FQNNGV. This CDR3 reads CASSWGTSGSFDEQFF. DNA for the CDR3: TGTGCCAGCAGCTGGGGGACTAGCGGGAGCTTTGATGAGCAGTTCTTC. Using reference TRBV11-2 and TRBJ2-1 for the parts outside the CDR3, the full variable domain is EAGVAQSPRYKIIEKRQSVAFWCNPISGHATLYWYQQILGQGPKLLIQFQNNGVVDDSQLPKDRFSAERLKGVDSTLKIQPAKLEDSAVYLCASSWGTSGSFDEQFFGPGTRLTVL.

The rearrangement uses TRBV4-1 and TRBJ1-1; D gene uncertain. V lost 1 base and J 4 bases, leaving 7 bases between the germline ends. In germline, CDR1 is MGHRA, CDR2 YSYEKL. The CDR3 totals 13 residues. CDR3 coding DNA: TGCGCCAGCAGCCAAGGGTACGTCACTGAAGCTTTCTTT. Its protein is CASSQGYVTEAFF.

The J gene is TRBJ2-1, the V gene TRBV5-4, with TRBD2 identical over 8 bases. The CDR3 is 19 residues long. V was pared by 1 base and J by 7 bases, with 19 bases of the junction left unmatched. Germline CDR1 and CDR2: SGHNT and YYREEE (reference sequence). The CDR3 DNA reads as TGTGCCAGCAGCTTGTTTCCCCTCGGAGTCAGCGGGAGAGGGAATGAGCAGTTCTTC. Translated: CASSLFPLGVSGRGNEQFF. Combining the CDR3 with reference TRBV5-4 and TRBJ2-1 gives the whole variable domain ETGVTQSPTHLIKTRGQQVTLRCSSQSGHNTVSWYQQALGQGPQFIFQYYREEENGRGNFPPRFSGLQFPNYSSELNVNALELDDSALYLCASSLFPLGVSGRGNEQFFGPGTRLTVL.

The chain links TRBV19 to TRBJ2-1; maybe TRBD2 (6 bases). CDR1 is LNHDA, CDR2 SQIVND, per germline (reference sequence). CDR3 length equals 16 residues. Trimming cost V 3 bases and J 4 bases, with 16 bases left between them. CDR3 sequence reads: CASSIPTSYGYNEQFF. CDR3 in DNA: TGTGCCAGTAGTATCCCTACTAGCTATGGGTACAATGAGCAGTTCTTC. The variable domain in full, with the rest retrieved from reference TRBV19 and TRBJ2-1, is DGGITQSPKYLFRKEGQNVTLSCEQNLNHDAMYWYRQDPGQGLRLIYYSQIVNDFQKGDIAEGYSVSREKKESFPLTVTSAQKNPTAFYLCASSIPTSYGYNEQFFGPGTRLTVL.

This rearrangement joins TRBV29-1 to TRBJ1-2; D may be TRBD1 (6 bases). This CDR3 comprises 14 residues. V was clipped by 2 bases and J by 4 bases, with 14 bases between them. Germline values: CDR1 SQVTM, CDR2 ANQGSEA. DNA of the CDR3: TGCAGCGTTGAAAGGCGGGAAGGGGGCTATGGCTACACCTTC. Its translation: CSVERREGGYGYTF.

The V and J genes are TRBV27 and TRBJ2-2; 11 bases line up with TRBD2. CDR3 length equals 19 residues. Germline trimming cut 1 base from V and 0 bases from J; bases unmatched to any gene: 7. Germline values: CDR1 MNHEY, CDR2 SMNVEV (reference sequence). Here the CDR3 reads CASSLFLAGGPTNTGELFF. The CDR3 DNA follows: TGTGCCAGCAGTTTATTTCTAGCGGGAGGCCCTACGAACACCGGGGAGCTGTTTTTT.

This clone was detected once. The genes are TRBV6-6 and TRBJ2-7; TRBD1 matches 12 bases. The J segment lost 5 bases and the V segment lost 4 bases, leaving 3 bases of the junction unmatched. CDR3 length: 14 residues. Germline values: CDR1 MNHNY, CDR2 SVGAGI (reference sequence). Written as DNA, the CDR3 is TGTGCCAGCAGTTTTGGGACAGGGGGCGACGAGCAGTACTTC. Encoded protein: CASSFGTGGDEQYF.

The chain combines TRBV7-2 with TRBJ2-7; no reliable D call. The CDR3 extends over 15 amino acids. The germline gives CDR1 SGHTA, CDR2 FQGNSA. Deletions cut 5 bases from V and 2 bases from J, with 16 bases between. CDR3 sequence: CASSPTFAETYEQYF. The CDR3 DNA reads TGTGCCAGCAGCCCCACGTTTGCGGAGACCTACGAGCAGTACTTC.

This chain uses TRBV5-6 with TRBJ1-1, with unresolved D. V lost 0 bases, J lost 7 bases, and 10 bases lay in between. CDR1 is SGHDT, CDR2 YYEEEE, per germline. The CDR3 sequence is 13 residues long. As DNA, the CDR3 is TGTGCCAGCAGCTTGGAAGGTGGCAGTGAAGCTTTCTTT. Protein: CASSLEGGSEAFF.

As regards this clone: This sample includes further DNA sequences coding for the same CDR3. CDR3 bases: TGTGCCAGCAGCTTAGAACAGGGGGTTAGGACTGAAGCTTTCTTT. Protein: CASSLEQGVRTEAFF. The chain couples TRBV7-9 to TRBJ1-1; TRBD1 aligns across 8 bases. CDR3 length equals 15 residues. CDR1 is SEHNR and CDR2 is FQNEAQ in the germline V gene (reference sequence). Trimming at V came to 1 base and at J to 5 bases, leaving 6 bases not matched to a gene.

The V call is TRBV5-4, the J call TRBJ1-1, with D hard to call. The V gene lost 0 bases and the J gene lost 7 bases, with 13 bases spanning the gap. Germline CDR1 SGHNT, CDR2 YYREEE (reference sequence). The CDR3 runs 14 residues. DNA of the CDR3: TGTGCCAGCAGCTTGGGGGGTGGGGAAAATGAAGCTTTCTTT. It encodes CASSLGGGENEAFF.

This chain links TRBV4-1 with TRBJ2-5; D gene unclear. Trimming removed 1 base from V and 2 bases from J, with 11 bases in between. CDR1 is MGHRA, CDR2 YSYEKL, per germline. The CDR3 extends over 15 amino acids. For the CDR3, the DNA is TGCGCCAGCAGCCAAGGCAGTAAAGAACAAGAGACCCAGTACTTC. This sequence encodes CASSQGSKEQETQYF.

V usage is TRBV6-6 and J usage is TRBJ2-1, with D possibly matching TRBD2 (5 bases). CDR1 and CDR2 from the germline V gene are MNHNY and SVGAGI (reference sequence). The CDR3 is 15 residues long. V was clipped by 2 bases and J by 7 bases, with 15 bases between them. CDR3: CASSYDGSLRNEQFF. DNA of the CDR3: TGTGCCAGCAGTTACGATGGGAGTCTGCGGAATGAGCAGTTCTTC.